Each of the 21 T cell receptor beta chains below was sequenced from the same sample in a study of T-cell reconstitution after alpha-beta-depleted transplantation in children. TCRbeta library construction was performed incorporating unique molecular identifiers. TCRdb called the PCR reads again in MiXCR, with one record for every CDR3 protein. The sample records 400,000 to 450,000 distinct CDR3 sequences, roughly two fifths being singletons. The material was PBMCs, obtained before TCRalphabeta/CD19-depleted stem cell transplant. The receptors were gathered from a girl aged 2-9 years with aplastic anemia, due to receive a stem cell transplant.

This clonotype was observed a single time. This CDR3 is CSAPTGGRGYTF. CDR3 coding DNA: TGCAGTGCGCCTACAGGGGGCAGGGGCTACACCTTC. The chain recombines TRBV20-1 with TRBJ1-2; 9 nucleotides align to TRBD1. Germline V gene lookup returns CDR1 DFQATT and CDR2 SNEGSKA (reference sequence). The CDR3 runs 12 residues. With 6 bases clipped from V and 8 bases from J, the junction kept 7 bases outside the gene matches.

This clonotype appeared many times. The V and J genes are TRBV29-1 and TRBJ2-7; D may be TRBD1 (6 bases). Trimming stripped 7 bases from V and 0 bases from J, with 13 bases between. Per germline, CDR1 SQVTM and CDR2 ANQGSEA. There are 13 residues in the CDR3. The CDR3: CSGIRDNSYEQYF. As DNA, the CDR3 is TGCAGCGGGATACGGGACAACTCCTACGAGCAGTACTTC.

This clonotype came up once. It may be a read error: a sequence one base away is much more abundant. The chain recombines TRBV12-3 or TRBV12-4 with TRBJ1-2; TRBD1 aligns across 9 bases. J lost 6 bases, V lost 8 bases, and 13 bases had no gene match. This CDR3 comprises 15 residues. The CDR3 here is CASLDRGGRKDGYTF. The CDR3 nucleotides are TGTGCCAGCCTCGACAGGGGGGGAAGGAAGGATGGCTACACCTTC.

The chain couples TRBV7-2 to TRBJ2-7, with 7 bases identical to TRBD1. The J segment lost 2 bases and the V segment lost 5 bases, leaving 12 bases of the junction unmatched. This CDR3 is built from 16 residues. Germline CDR1 SGHTA, CDR2 FQGNSA. CDR3 sequence (DNA): TGTGCCAGCAGCATCCAATCCGGGACAGCGGCCTACGAGCAGTACTTC. It codes for CASSIQSGTAAYEQYF.

This clonotype turned up a few times. The germline gene is not matched at one end of the junction; a read error may be the cause. This sequence joins TRBV11-2 and TRBJ2-5; weak D call: TRBD1 (6 bases). The CDR3 runs to 15 residues. CDR1 is SGHAT, CDR2 FQNNGV, per germline. The CDR3 loop reads CPSKGQQGAQETQYF. CDR3 nucleotides: TGTCCCAGCAAAGGACAACAGGGTGCCCAAGAGACCCAGTACTTC.

V is TRBV25-1 and J is TRBJ2-3; D unresolved. Germline values: CDR1 MGHDK, CDR2 SYGVNS. V lost 7 bases, J lost 1 base, and 24 bases lay in between. The CDR3 loop spans 18 amino acids. CDR3 sequence reads: CASKPLTAIGPGTDTQYF. CDR3 nucleotide sequence: TGTGCCAGCAAGCCTTTGACGGCGATCGGCCCTGGCACAGATACGCAGTATTTT.

Ten or more counts support this clonotype. This chain links TRBV29-1 with TRBJ1-1, with TRBD1 identical over 9 bases. After removal of 4 bases from V and 4 bases from J, the junction contained 7 bases not matched to a gene. The germline gives CDR1 SQVTM, CDR2 ANQGSEA. The CDR3 has 14 amino acids. CDR3 in amino acids: CSVVSTGGGTEAFF. The CDR3 DNA sequence: TGCAGCGTTGTATCAACAGGGGGCGGCACTGAAGCTTTCTTT.

The J gene is TRBJ2-1, the V gene TRBV20-1, with a possible D match to TRBD2 (6 bases). Trimming took 7 bases from V and 0 from J, leaving 16 bases between them. The V gene's germline CDR1 is DFQATT and CDR2 SNEGSKA (reference sequence). The CDR3 contains 15 residues. The CDR3 DNA reads TGCAGTGTTGGGTTTAGCGGTAGCTCCTACAATGAGCAGTTCTTC. Translation: CSVGFSGSSYNEQFF.

This clonotype was picked up one time. The V and J genes are TRBV12-3 or TRBV12-4 and TRBJ1-5, with D possibly matching TRBD1 (6 bases). V lost 5 bases to trimming and J lost 7 bases, with 12 bases between them. The CDR3 covers 13 residues. The CDR3 DNA sequence: TGTGCCAGCAGTGAGGCAGGGGTACAGCCCCAGCATTTT. Its protein product is CASSEAGVQPQHF.

This clonotype was found many times. The chain employs TRBV10-3 and TRBJ2-7; TRBD1 is a possible D gene (5 bases). V shed 10 bases and J shed 7 bases, with 20 bases lying between them. CDR1 ENHRY and CDR2 SYGVKD come from the germline V gene. There are 13 residues in the CDR3. CDR3 bases: TGTGCCACCAACAGGATCCTCCTAAGGGAGCAGTACTTC. Amino acids: CATNRILLREQYF.

This clonotype has a handful of counts. This sequence joins TRBV5-6 and TRBJ1-1; TRBD1 agrees at 7 bases. The CDR3 runs to 15 residues. In germline, CDR1 is SGHDT, CDR2 YYEEEE. V was clipped by 1 base and J by 1 base; unmatched bases: 4. The CDR3 sequence: CASSLWNRGNTEAFF. In nucleotides, the CDR3 is TGTGCCAGCAGCTTGTGGAACAGGGGGAACACTGAAGCTTTCTTT.

This clonotype was counted at least ten times. This chain connects TRBV7-9 to TRBJ2-6; 7 bases are shared with TRBD2. This CDR3 contains 15 residues. Germline CDR1 and CDR2: SEHNR and FQNEAQ (reference sequence). Trimming took 5 bases from V and 1 from J; bases not matched to a gene: 2. The CDR3 DNA follows: TGTGCCAGCAGCACGGGGGGATCTGGGGCCAACGTCCTGACTTTC. Translated: CASSTGGSGANVLTF.

In its sample, this clonotype was seen many times. V gene TRBV12-3 or TRBV12-4 combines with J gene TRBJ2-2; 9 nucleotides line up with TRBD1. This CDR3 is built from 16 residues. Losses at the gene ends were 5 bases for V and 7 bases for J; bases not matched to a gene: 11. The CDR3 reads CASSVQTGGGSGELFF. The CDR3 DNA reads as TGTGCCAGCAGTGTCCAGACAGGGGGGGGAAGCGGGGAGCTGTTTTTT.

This chain connects TRBV5-1 to TRBJ1-1; D is unresolved. Germline V CDR1 and CDR2: SGHRS, YFSETQ. The CDR3 covers 15 residues. Trimming shortened V by 2 bases and J by 4 bases, and 15 bases separated the two germline ends. The CDR3 region is CASSFGAEGATEAFF. DNA for the CDR3: TGCGCCAGCAGCTTCGGCGCAGAAGGAGCCACTGAAGCTTTCTTT.

The CDR3, as DNA: TGTGCCACCAGCGAGGGCGGGAGGGAGGCCTACAATGAGCAGTTCTTC. Translating it yields CATSEGGREAYNEQFF. The chain uses TRBV15 and TRBJ2-1, with 9 bases fitting TRBD2. J gave up 2 bases and V 5 bases, and 7 bases lay outside the gene matches. There are 16 residues in the CDR3. CDR1 LNHNV and CDR2 YYDKDF come from the germline V gene (reference sequence). The full variable domain, its missing parts supplied by reference TRBV15 and TRBJ2-1, is DAMVIQNPRYQVTQFGKPVTLSCSQTLNHNVMYWYQQKSSQAPKLLFHYYDKDFNNEADTPDNFQSRRPNTSFCFLDIRSPGLGDTAMYLCATSEGGREAYNEQFFGPGTRLTVL.

The chain uses TRBV6-5 and TRBJ2-5; no clear D. This CDR3 comprises 12 residues. The V gene lost 4 bases and the J gene lost 5 bases, with 8 bases spanning the gap. The V gene's germline CDR1 is MNHEY and CDR2 SVGAGI. In DNA, the CDR3 is TGTGCCAGCAGTTTATATGGGGAGACCCAGTACTTC. Protein sequence: CASSLYGETQYF.

The CDR3 DNA is TGTGCCAGCAGTGAAGGTAGACTAGGGCAAGAGACCCAGTACTTC. Encoded protein: CASSEGRLGQETQYF. The rearrangement links TRBV6-1 to TRBJ2-5, with a weak D call TRBD2 (6 bases). The CDR3 runs 15 residues. With 1 base removed from V and 2 bases from J, the gap between germline ends came to 11 bases. The germline V gene has CDR1 MNHNS and CDR2 SASEGT.

J is TRBJ2-5 and V is TRBV4-1; 9 bases are shared with TRBD2. The ends lost 0 bases at V and 4 bases at J; junction bases unmatched: 12. The CDR3 consists of 18 residues. CDR1 and CDR2 from the germline V gene are MGHRA and YSYEKL. CDR3 nucleotides: TGCGCCAGCAGCCAAGATCGGTACAGCGGGGGGCCCCGAGAGACCCAGTACTTC. Its protein is CASSQDRYSGGPRETQYF.

The table lists this clonotype with many counts. The J gene is TRBJ1-1, the V gene TRBV19, with D tentatively TRBD1 (5 bases). The CDR3 has 17 amino acids. The germline V and J ends were trimmed by 3 bases and 6 bases, with 23 bases remaining between them. The germline gives CDR1 LNHDA, CDR2 SQIVND (reference sequence). The CDR3: CASSIPTEIPMAPEAFF. The CDR3 DNA is TGTGCCAGTAGTATCCCGACAGAGATTCCTATGGCCCCTGAAGCTTTCTTT.

CDR3 bases: TGCGCCAGCAGCTTGGACCCCGAGGACACTGAAGCTTTCTTT. This encodes CASSLDPEDTEAFF. The J gene is TRBJ1-1, the V gene TRBV5-1, with no clear D. The CDR3 consists of 14 residues. V lost 0 bases, J lost 3 bases, and 9 bases lay in between. Germline lookup yields CDR1 SGHRS and CDR2 YFSETQ.

There are many counts of this clonotype. The chain has TRBV28 and TRBJ1-4; 10 nucleotides match TRBD1. Per the germline V gene, CDR1 is MDHEN and CDR2 is SYDVKM. J lost 4 bases, V lost 11 bases, and 10 bases had no gene match. The CDR3 consists of 15 residues. CDR3 protein: CASRTGGAVNEKLFF. The CDR3 nucleotides are TGTGCCTCCCGGACAGGGGGTGCGGTTAATGAAAAACTGTTTTTT.